This is a list of T cell receptor beta chains from one sample in a study of T cell repertoires in cytomegalovirus infection. TCRdb reanalysed the reads using MiXCR and keeps one entry per CDR3 protein. In the table there are about 310,000 distinct CDR3 sequences, approximately 25% of which are singletons. These TCRs' antigens remain unknown. The sequenced sample was cultured PBMCs, obtained from culture after CMV antigen stimulation. The receptor source for this set is a human donor in good health (CMV status not recorded). Some clones in this sample may be carry-over from other donors' samples. Each CDR3 is given without its conserved first and last residue. A D gene is named only where the DNA matches it firmly. Size is stated for part of the rows, as once, few or many counts, or as a class when the clone is expanded.

V gene	clone size	J gene	D gene	CDR3 protein
TRBV12-3/TRBV12-4	-	TRBJ2-3	TRBD2	ASTFEGLAGFTDTQY
TRBV27	-	TRBJ1-5	-	ASSPLPVAINQPQH
TRBV27	-	TRBJ2-5	-	ASSFQGHIQETQY
TRBV7-2	-	TRBJ2-1	-	ASSLQVGRYNEQF
TRBV19	few	TRBJ1-2	-	ASSIYGIFSDGYT
TRBV18	-	TRBJ1-6	-	ASSPRTVDNSPLH
TRBV24-1	-	TRBJ2-1	-	ATSDSGRNEQF
TRBV6-2/TRBV6-3	many	TRBJ2-7	-	ASTSLVGGSREQY
TRBV5-1	few	TRBJ1-1	-	ASSWGPGGNTEAF
TRBV6-5	-	TRBJ1-3	-	ASSYSIISGNTIY
TRBV7-8	many	TRBJ2-1	TRBD2	ASSLAVLAGDSYNEQF
TRBV19	once	TRBJ1-2	-	ASSIGEGHYGYT
TRBV7-2	many	TRBJ1-2	-	ASSLAGRTDGYT
TRBV7-2	many	TRBJ1-1	-	ASSLGARGNTEAF
TRBV7-2	many	TRBJ2-2	-	ASSLEAVNTGELF
TRBV28	-	TRBJ2-1	-	ASSLMAIQIYNEQF
TRBV14	-	TRBJ2-7	-	ASSHGGSAYEQY
TRBV28	few	TRBJ2-7	TRBD2	ATAWGGGYEQY